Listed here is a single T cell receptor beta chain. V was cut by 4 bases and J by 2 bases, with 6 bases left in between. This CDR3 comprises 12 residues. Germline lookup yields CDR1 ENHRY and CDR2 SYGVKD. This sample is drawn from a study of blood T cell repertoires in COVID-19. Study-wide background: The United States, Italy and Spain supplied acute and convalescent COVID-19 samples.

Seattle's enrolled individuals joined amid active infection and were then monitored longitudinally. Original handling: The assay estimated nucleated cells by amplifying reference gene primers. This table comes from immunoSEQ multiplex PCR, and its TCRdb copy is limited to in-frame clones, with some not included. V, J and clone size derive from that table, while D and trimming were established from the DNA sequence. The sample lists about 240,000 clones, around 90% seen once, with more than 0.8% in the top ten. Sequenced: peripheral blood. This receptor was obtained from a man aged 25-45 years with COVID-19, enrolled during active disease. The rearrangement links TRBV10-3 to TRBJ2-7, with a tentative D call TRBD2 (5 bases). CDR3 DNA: TGTGCCATCAGTGGGGGAGCCTACGAGCAGTACTTC. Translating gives CAISGGAYEQYF.